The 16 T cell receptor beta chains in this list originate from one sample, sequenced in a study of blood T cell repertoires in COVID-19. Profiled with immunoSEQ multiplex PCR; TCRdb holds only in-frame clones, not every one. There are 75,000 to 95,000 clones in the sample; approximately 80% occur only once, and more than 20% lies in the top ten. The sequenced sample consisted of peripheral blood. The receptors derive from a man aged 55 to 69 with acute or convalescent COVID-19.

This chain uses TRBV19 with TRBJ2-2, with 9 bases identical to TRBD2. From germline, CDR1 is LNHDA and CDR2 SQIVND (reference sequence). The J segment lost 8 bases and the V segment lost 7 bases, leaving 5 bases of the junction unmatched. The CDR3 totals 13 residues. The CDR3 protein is CASTLGLAGELFF. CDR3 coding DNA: TGTGCCAGTACCCTCGGACTAGCGGGGGAGCTGTTTTTT.

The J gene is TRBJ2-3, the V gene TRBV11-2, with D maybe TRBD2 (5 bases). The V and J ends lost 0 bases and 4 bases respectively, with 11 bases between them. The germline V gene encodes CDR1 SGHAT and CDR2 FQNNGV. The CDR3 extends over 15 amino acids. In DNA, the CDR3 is TGTGCCAGCAGCTTAGAACGCGGGTCTGCAGATACGCAGTATTTT. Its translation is CASSLERGSADTQYF.

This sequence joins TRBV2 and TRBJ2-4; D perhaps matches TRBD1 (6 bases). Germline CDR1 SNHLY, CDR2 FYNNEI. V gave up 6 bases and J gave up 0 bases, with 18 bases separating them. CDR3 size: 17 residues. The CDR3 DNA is TGTGCCAGCAGAGGACAGCCGAAGCTGCTAGCCAAAAACATTCAGTACTTC. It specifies CASRGQPKLLAKNIQYF.

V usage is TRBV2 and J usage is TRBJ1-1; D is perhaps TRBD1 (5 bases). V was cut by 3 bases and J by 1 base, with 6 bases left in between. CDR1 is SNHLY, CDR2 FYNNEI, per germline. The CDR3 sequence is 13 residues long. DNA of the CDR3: TGTGCCAGCAGTGAGCAGGGGAACACTGAAGCTTTCTTT. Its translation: CASSEQGNTEAFF.

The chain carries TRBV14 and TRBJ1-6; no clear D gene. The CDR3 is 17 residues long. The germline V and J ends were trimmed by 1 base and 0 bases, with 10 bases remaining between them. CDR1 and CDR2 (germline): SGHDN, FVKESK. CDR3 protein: CASSQGSRSSYNSPLHF. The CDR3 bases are TGTGCCAGCAGCCAAGGGTCCCGGAGCTCCTATAATTCACCCCTCCACTTT.

The CDR3 region is CASSLKGGIGQGSTDTQYF. DNA of the CDR3: TGTGCCAGCAGCTTAAAGGGGGGGATTGGGCAGGGGAGCACAGATACGCAGTATTTT. This chain links TRBV11-2 with TRBJ2-3; D might be TRBD2 (7 bases). Germline V gene lookup returns CDR1 SGHAT and CDR2 FQNNGV. The CDR3 runs to 19 residues. The ends were cut back, 2 bases at V and 0 bases at J, with 21 bases in the middle. The variable domain in full, completed from reference TRBV11-2 and TRBJ2-3, reads EAGVAQSPRYKIIEKRQSVAFWCNPISGHATLYWYQQILGQGPKLLIQFQNNGVVDDSQLPKDRFSAERLKGVDSTLKIQPAKLEDSAVYLCASSLKGGIGQGSTDTQYFGPGTRLTVL.

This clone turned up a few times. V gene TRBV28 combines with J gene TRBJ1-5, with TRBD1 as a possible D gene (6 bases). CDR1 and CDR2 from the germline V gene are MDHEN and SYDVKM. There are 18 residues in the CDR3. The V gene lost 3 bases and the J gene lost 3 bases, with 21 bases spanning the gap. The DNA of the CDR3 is TGTGCCAGCAGTTTTGGCAGGGGCACATTTCATCTCAATCAGCCCCAGCATTTT. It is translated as CASSFGRGTFHLNQPQHF.

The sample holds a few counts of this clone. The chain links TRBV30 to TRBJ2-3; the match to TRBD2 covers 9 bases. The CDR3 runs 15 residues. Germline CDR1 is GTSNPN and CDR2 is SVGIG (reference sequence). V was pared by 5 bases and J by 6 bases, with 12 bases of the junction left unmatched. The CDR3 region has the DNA TGTGCCTGGTCTCCTAGCGGGGTCCTCAGGGATACGCAGTATTTT. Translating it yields CAWSPSGVLRDTQYF.

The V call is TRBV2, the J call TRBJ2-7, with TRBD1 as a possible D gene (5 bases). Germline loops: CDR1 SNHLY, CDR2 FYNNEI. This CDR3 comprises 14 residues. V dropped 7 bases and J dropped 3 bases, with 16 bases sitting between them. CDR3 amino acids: CASTLMGLLYEQYF. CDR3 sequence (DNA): TGTGCCAGCACGCTCATGGGGCTTCTCTACGAGCAGTACTTC.

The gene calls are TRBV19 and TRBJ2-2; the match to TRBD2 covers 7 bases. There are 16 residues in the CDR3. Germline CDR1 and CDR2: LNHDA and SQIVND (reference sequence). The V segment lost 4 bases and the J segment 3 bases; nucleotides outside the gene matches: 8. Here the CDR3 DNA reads TGTGCCAGTAGTAAAGGGAGGGCCGGGGACACCGGGGAGCTGTTTTTT. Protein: CASSKGRAGDTGELFF. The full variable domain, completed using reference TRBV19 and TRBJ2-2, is DGGITQSPKYLFRKEGQNVTLSCEQNLNHDAMYWYRQDPGQGLRLIYYSQIVNDFQKGDIAEGYSVSREKKESFPLTVTSAQKNPTAFYLCASSKGRAGDTGELFFGEGSRLTVL.

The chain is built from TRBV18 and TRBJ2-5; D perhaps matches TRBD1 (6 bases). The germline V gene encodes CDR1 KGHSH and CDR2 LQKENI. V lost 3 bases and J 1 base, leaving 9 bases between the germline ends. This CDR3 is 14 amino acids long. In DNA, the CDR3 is TGTGCCAGCTCACCCCAAGGGGGCCAAGAGACCCAGTACTTC. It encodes CASSPQGGQETQYF.

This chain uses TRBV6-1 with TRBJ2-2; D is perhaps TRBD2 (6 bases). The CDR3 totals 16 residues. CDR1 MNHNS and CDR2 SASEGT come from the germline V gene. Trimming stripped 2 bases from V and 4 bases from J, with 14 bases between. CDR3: CASSEPGGFGTGELFF. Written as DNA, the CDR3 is TGTGCCAGCAGTGAACCCGGGGGTTTTGGCACCGGGGAGCTGTTTTTT.

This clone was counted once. CDR3 DNA: TGTGCCAGCAGTTTATCGCAGACTTGGAATACGCAGTATTTT. It encodes CASSLSQTWNTQYF. The V and J genes are TRBV28 and TRBJ2-3, with D uncertain. The germline V gene has CDR1 MDHEN and CDR2 SYDVKM. This CDR3 is 14 amino acids long. Trimming took 1 base from V and 7 from J, leaving 12 bases between them.

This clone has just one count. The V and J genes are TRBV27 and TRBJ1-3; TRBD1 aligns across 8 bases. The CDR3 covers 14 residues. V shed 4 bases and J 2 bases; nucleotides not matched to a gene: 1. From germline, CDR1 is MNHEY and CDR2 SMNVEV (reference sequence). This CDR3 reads CASSSTGAGNTIYF. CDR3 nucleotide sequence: TGTGCCAGCAGTTCGACAGGGGCTGGAAACACCATATATTTT.

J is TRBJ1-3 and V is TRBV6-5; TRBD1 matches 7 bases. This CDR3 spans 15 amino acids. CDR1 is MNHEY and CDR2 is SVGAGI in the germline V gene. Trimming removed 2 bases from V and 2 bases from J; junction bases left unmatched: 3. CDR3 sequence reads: CASSYDRDPGNTIYF. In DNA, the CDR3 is TGTGCCAGCAGTTACGACAGGGACCCTGGAAACACCATATATTTT.

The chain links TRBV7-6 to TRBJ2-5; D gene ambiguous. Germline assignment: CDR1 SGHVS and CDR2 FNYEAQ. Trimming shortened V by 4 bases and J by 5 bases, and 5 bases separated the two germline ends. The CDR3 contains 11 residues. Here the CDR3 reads CASSSEETQYF. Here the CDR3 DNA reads TGTGCCAGCAGCTCCGAGGAGACCCAGTACTTC.